Following are 9 T cell receptor beta chains from one sample sequenced in a study of cytomegalovirus exposure and HLA in healthy donors. Here immunoSEQ multiplex PCR was the method, and the copy in TCRdb shows in-frame clones only, minus some. Counted here are 100,000 to 150,000 clones, around 95% occurring once; the ten biggest clones make up about 1.8%. The specimen sequenced was PBMCs. The receptor set was obtained from a young man in good health and CMV-seronegative.

The rearrangement uses TRBV11-3 and TRBJ2-5; tentatively, D is TRBD2 (6 bases). Looked up from germline, CDR1 is SGHNT and CDR2 is YENEEA. The CDR3 runs 15 residues. Between the trimmed V and J ends, which lost 5 bases and 5 bases, there was a span of 18 bases. The CDR3 coding sequence is TGTGCCAGCAGCCTGGGCGGGGCGCTGGGGGAGACCCAGTACTTC. It encodes CASSLGGALGETQYF.

This chain connects TRBV9 to TRBJ2-1; 10 bases fit TRBD2. Trimming took 4 bases from V and 4 from J; bases not matched to a gene: 8. Germline CDR1 and CDR2: SGDLS and YYNGEE. This CDR3 contains 16 residues. The CDR3 loop is CASSPWTSGVYNEQFF. CDR3 coding DNA: TGTGCCAGCAGCCCTTGGACTAGCGGAGTTTACAATGAGCAGTTCTTC.

The V call is TRBV7-2, the J call TRBJ2-7; D perhaps matches TRBD2 (6 bases). Looked up from germline, CDR1 is SGHTA and CDR2 is FQGNSA. V shed 5 bases and J shed 6 bases, with 14 bases lying between them. The CDR3 extends over 13 amino acids. The DNA of the CDR3 is TGTGCCAGCAGCCTACTGGGGCGGGGCGAGCAGTACTTC. The encoded protein is CASSLLGRGEQYF. Full variable domain (outside the CDR3, taken from reference TRBV7-2 and TRBJ2-7): GAGVSQSPSNKVTEKGKDVELRCDPISGHTALYWYRQSLGQGLEFLIYFQGNSAPDKSGLPSDRFSAERTGGSVSTLTIQRTQQEDSAVYLCASSLLGRGEQYFGPGTRLTVT.

This clone was seen only a few times. J is TRBJ2-5 and V is TRBV5-4; 12 bases align to TRBD2. The CDR3 spans 16 residues. V trimming: 4 bases; J trimming: 3 bases; junction bases outside the gene matches: 7. Germline V lookup: CDR1 SGHNT, CDR2 YYREEE (reference sequence). The CDR3 DNA is TGTGCCAGCAGCGAGGGACTAGCGGGCCCAAAAGAGACCCAGTACTTC. Translating it yields CASSEGLAGPKETQYF.

The chain is built from TRBV7-9 and TRBJ1-2; D might be TRBD1 (6 bases). V was trimmed by 5 bases and J by 8 bases, leaving 24 bases between them. From germline, CDR1 is SEHNR and CDR2 FQNEAQ (reference sequence). CDR3 length equals 16 residues. CDR3 loop: CASSPHPSQGRDGYTF. For the CDR3, the DNA is TGTGCCAGCAGCCCTCACCCCTCACAGGGAAGGGACGGCTACACCTTC.

The chain carries TRBV27 and TRBJ2-1, with 7 bases aligning to TRBD1. This CDR3 comprises 16 residues. Germline values: CDR1 MNHEY, CDR2 SMNVEV (reference sequence). V was pared by 4 bases and J by 0 bases, with 6 bases of the junction left unmatched. CDR3 in DNA: TGTGCCAGCAGTTCCCTGACAGGGCTCTCCTACAATGAGCAGTTCTTC. Amino acids: CASSSLTGLSYNEQFF.

The CDR3 DNA sequence: TGTGCCACCAGCCGGACAGGCGCGAGCAATCAGCCCCAGCATTTT. Translated: CATSRTGASNQPQHF. The chain uses TRBV15 and TRBJ1-5, with 7 bases lining up with TRBD1. V shed 5 bases and J 1 base; nucleotides not matched to a gene: 5. This CDR3 has 15 residues. Germline V CDR1 and CDR2: LNHNV, YYDKDF (reference sequence).

The chain is built from TRBV7-3 and TRBJ1-1; D is unclear. V was clipped by 5 bases and J by 7 bases, with 14 bases between them. This CDR3 has 13 amino acids. In germline, CDR1 is SGHTA, CDR2 FQGTGA. CDR3 sequence reads: CASSRAGDDEAFF. The CDR3 region has the DNA TGTGCCAGCAGCCGCGCCGGGGATGATGAAGCTTTCTTT. The complete variable domain, with remaining parts taken from reference TRBV7-3 and TRBJ1-1, reads GAGVSQTPSNKVTEKGKYVELRCDPISGHTALYWYRQSLGQGPEFLIYFQGTGAADDSGLPNDRFFAVRPEGSVSTLKIQRTERGDSAVYLCASSRAGDDEAFFGQGTRLTVV.

The rearrangement uses TRBV20-1 and TRBJ2-1; no clear D. CDR1 and CDR2 from the germline V gene are DFQATT and SNEGSKA (reference sequence). The CDR3 sequence is 11 residues long. V was trimmed by 5 bases and J by 9 bases, leaving 11 bases between them. CDR3 DNA sequence: TGCAGTGCTCCCCGAGCCGGTGAGCAGTTCTTC. It translates to CSAPRAGEQFF.